This T cell receptor beta chain was recovered during a study of blood T cell repertoires in COVID-19. In the study overall: Both acute and convalescent COVID-19 samples were obtained from the United States, Italy and Spain. Nucleic acid was either cDNA or gDNA, and it came from T cells, B-cell-depleted T cells, or PBMCs.

Seattle patients were enrolled while actively infected and followed longitudinally. The CDR3 sequence is 14 residues long. Unmatched junction bases numbered 3, after V lost 9 bases and J lost 2 bases. Germline V gene sequence: CDR1 KGHDR, CDR2 SFDVKD. In the authors' methods: Estimated nucleated cell counts came from reference gene primer amplification. TCRdb's table, derived via immunoSEQ multiplex PCR, lists solely in-frame clones and lacks some. V and J calls and clone size are copied from that table; D and trimming were computed from the DNA. The sample contains 150,000 to 200,000 clones, 84% of which appear only once.

Sequences were obtained from peripheral blood. The receptor was derived from a woman of 80 years or more with COVID-19, enrolled during active disease. The chain is built from TRBV24-1 and TRBJ2-1, with 10 bases matching TRBD2. CDR3 coding DNA: TGTGCCACCGGAGCGGGAGGGACCTACAATGAGCAGTTCTTC. It yields the protein CATGAGGTYNEQFF.